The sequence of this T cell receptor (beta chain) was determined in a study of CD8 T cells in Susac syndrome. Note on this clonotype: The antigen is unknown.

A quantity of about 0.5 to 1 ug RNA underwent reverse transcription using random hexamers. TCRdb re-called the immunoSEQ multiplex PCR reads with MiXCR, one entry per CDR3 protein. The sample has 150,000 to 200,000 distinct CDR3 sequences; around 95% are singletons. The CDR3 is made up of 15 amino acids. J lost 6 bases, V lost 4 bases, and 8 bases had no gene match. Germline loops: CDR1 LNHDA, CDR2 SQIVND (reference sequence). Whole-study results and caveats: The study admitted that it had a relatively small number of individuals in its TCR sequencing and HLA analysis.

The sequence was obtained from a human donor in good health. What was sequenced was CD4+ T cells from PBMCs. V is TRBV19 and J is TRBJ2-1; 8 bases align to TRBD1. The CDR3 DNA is TGTGCCAGTAGTAGAACGACAGGGGTGAGCAATGAGCAGTTCTTC. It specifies CASSRTTGVSNEQFF.